The next 19 T cell receptor beta chains were all read from a single sample in a study of cytomegalovirus exposure and HLA in healthy donors. PCR used 60 Vbeta primers and 13 Jbeta primers. Generated by immunoSEQ multiplex PCR, the TCRdb table keeps only in-frame clones and is missing some. The data contain some 78,000 clones, around 70% of them singletons. The sample taken for sequencing was PBMCs. The receptors originated from a woman in her 40s in good health and CMV-seropositive.

The chain is built from TRBV9 and TRBJ1-2, with TRBD1 identical over 8 bases. The CDR3 covers 12 residues. From germline, CDR1 is SGDLS and CDR2 YYNGEE. The V and J ends lost 3 bases and 8 bases, in that order; junction bases with no gene match: 3. The CDR3 nucleotides read TGTGCCAGCAGCGGGACAGGGTACGGCTACACCTTC. Translation gives CASSGTGYGYTF.

This clone has only a few counts. The chain uses TRBV6-1 and TRBJ2-1; 8 bases align to TRBD2. The germline CDR1 and CDR2 sequences are MNHNS and SASEGT. The trim removed 1 base at V and 9 bases at J, leaving 5 bases unmatched. The CDR3 has 14 residues. The CDR3 DNA is TGTGCCAGCAGTGAAGTGACTAGCGTAGGTGAGCAGTTCTTC. Amino acids: CASSEVTSVGEQFF.

In the case of this clone: This sample also contains other DNA sequences that code for the same CDR3. V is TRBV19 and J is TRBJ1-1, with D possibly being TRBD1 (5 bases). The CDR3 contains 15 residues. Germline V gene data show CDR1 as LNHDA and CDR2 as SQIVND (reference sequence). The germline V and J ends were trimmed by 5 bases and 0 bases, with 13 bases remaining between them. CDR3 in amino acids: CASSLGRGMNTEAFF. CDR3 coding DNA: TGTGCCAGTAGTCTCGGCCGGGGGATGAACACTGAAGCTTTCTTT.

The J gene is TRBJ2-5, the V gene TRBV30; TRBD1 is a possible D gene (6 bases). V lost 3 bases and J 5 bases, leaving 16 bases between the germline ends. This CDR3 spans 14 amino acids. Germline values: CDR1 GTSNPN, CDR2 SVGIG (reference sequence). The CDR3 reads CAWRATGMRETQYF. CDR3 DNA sequence: TGTGCCTGGAGAGCCACAGGGATGAGGGAGACCCAGTACTTC.

The chain is built from TRBV19 and TRBJ2-1; TRBD1 might be the D (5 bases). There are 16 residues in the CDR3. The germline V gene encodes CDR1 LNHDA and CDR2 SQIVND (reference sequence). Trimming took off 5 bases at V and 0 bases at J, with 14 bases between the two ends. DNA of the CDR3: TGTGCCAGTAGTCCTTATCGACAGACCTCCTACAATGAGCAGTTCTTC. This codes for CASSPYRQTSYNEQFF.

The chain is built from TRBV19 and TRBJ1-1; perhaps TRBD1 as D (5 bases). The V gene lost 8 bases and the J gene lost 2 bases, with 12 bases spanning the gap. The length of the CDR3 is 13 residues. Per the germline V gene, CDR1 is LNHDA and CDR2 is SQIVND (reference sequence). The CDR3 bases are TGTGCCAGTGCGTGGGGCGGAAACACTGAAGCTTTCTTT. Protein sequence: CASAWGGNTEAFF.

The chain joins TRBV7-9 to TRBJ2-7; 9 bases align to TRBD1. Germline V lookup: CDR1 SEHNR, CDR2 FQNEAQ (reference sequence). Losses at the gene ends were 6 bases for V and 3 bases for J; bases not matched to a gene: 9. This CDR3 is built from 15 residues. This chain's CDR3 is CASRDKTGGIYEQYF. CDR3 DNA sequence: TGTGCCAGCAGGGACAAGACAGGGGGTATCTACGAGCAGTACTTC. The full variable domain, completed using reference TRBV7-9 and TRBJ2-7, is DTGVSQNPRHKITKRGQNVTFRCDPISEHNRLYWYRQTLGQGPEFLTYFQNEAQLEKSRLLSDRFSAERPKGSFSTLEIQRTEQGDSAMYLCASRDKTGGIYEQYFGPGTRLTVT.

On this clone itself: A read error may account for a junction end that differs from germline. The chain couples TRBV5-1 to TRBJ2-7, with D maybe TRBD2 (6 bases). CDR3 length: 15 residues. In germline, CDR1 is SGHRS, CDR2 YFSETQ. DNA for the CDR3: TGCGCCAGCAGCCCTGGGGAGGTACCCTCCCACGAGCAGTACTTC. Translation: CASSPGEVPSHEQYF.

This rearrangement joins TRBV12-5 to TRBJ1-2, with 9 bases that match TRBD1. This CDR3 spans 19 amino acids. After removal of 0 bases from V and 4 bases from J, the junction contained 15 bases not matched to a gene. Germline V gene sequence: CDR1 LGHNT, CDR2 FRNRAP. CDR3 protein: CASGLVILATGGRGYGYTF. For the CDR3, the DNA is TGTGCTAGTGGTTTGGTAATTTTGGCGACAGGGGGGCGAGGCTATGGCTACACCTTC.

The chain has TRBV6-1 and TRBJ1-1; the D is unclear. The CDR3 covers 12 residues. The ends were cut back, 1 base at V and 4 bases at J, with 4 bases in the middle. Germline V CDR1 and CDR2: MNHNS, SASEGT. DNA for the CDR3: TGTGCCAGCAGTGAAGTCCTCACTGAAGCTTTCTTT. Translation gives CASSEVLTEAFF.

The rearrangement joins TRBV5-1 to TRBJ2-1, with D uncertain. The CDR3 length is 13 residues. Trimming pared 4 bases from V and 0 bases from J, leaving 5 bases between. Germline CDR1 reads SGHRS; CDR2 reads YFSETQ. Written as DNA, the CDR3 is TGCGCCAGCAGCCCCAGCTCCTACAATGAGCAGTTCTTC. Translated: CASSPSSYNEQFF.

In regard to this clone: This may arise from a read error, as a much more abundant clone is one base away. The V call is TRBV5-1, the J call TRBJ1-1, with TRBD1 matching over 11 bases. CDR3 length: 14 amino acids. Germline-derived CDR1 and CDR2 are SGHRS and YFSETQ. The CDR3 sequence: CASSPDRGLVEAFF. The CDR3 region has the DNA TGTGCCAGCAGCCCGGACAGGGGGCTGGTTGAAGCTTTCTTT.

The V and J genes are TRBV25-1 and TRBJ2-5, with a tentative D call TRBD2 (5 bases). Per germline, CDR1 MGHDK and CDR2 SYGVNS. CDR3 length: 15 amino acids. Trimming removed 3 bases at V and 4 bases at J, with 15 bases between. CDR3 region: CASSDPPGKGETQYF. The CDR3 region has the DNA TGTGCCAGCAGTGATCCTCCGGGGAAGGGAGAGACCCAGTACTTC.

This sequence joins TRBV27 and TRBJ1-1, with D possibly being TRBD1 (5 bases). Germline loops: CDR1 MNHEY, CDR2 SMNVEV (reference sequence). V lost 6 bases, J lost 8 bases, and 13 bases lay in between. The CDR3 consists of 12 residues. CDR3 residues: CASRIWGREAFF. Written as DNA, the CDR3 is TGTGCCAGCAGAATCTGGGGCAGGGAAGCTTTCTTT.

The chain joins TRBV19 to TRBJ2-3; 8 bases line up with TRBD2. The CDR3 sequence is 15 residues long. Germline loops: CDR1 LNHDA, CDR2 SQIVND (reference sequence). Germline trimming cut 7 bases from V and 2 bases from J; bases unmatched to any gene: 8. The CDR3 DNA is TGTGCCAGTAAGGGAACGGGAGGGGTCACAGATACGCAGTATTTT. This sequence encodes CASKGTGGVTDTQYF.

This chain connects TRBV28 to TRBJ2-1; 14 bases map to TRBD2. J was trimmed by 7 bases and V by 3 bases; bases with no gene match: 8. Germline CDR1 MDHEN, CDR2 SYDVKM. This CDR3 comprises 17 residues. This CDR3 reads CASSFPGLAGGLNEQFF. The DNA for the CDR3 is TGTGCCAGCAGTTTTCCCGGACTAGCGGGGGGCCTAAATGAGCAGTTCTTC.

The sample holds one count of this clone. V is TRBV5-5 and J is TRBJ2-7, with D perhaps matching TRBD1 (6 bases). V was clipped by 1 base and J by 4 bases, with 9 bases between them. This CDR3 is 13 amino acids long. CDR1 is SGHKS and CDR2 is YYEKEE in the germline V gene (reference sequence). CDR3 coding DNA: TGTGCCAGCAGCTTGAGGGGGTGGTACGAGCAGTACTTC. Its translation is CASSLRGWYEQYF. The full variable domain, completed using reference TRBV5-5 and TRBJ2-7, is DAGVTQSPTHLIKTRGQQVTLRCSPISGHKSVSWYQQVLGQGPQFIFQYYEKEERGRGNFPDRFSARQFPNYSSELNVNALLLGDSALYLCASSLRGWYEQYFGPGTRLTVT.

This chain uses TRBV7-9 with TRBJ2-7, with D possibly matching TRBD1 (6 bases). Germline lookup yields CDR1 SEHNR and CDR2 FQNEAQ (reference sequence). The CDR3 sequence is 12 residues long. Trimming took off 8 bases at V and 5 bases at J, with 13 bases between the two ends. The CDR3 nucleotides are TGTGCCAGCCGATCACAGGGCGACGAGCAGTACTTC. Its translation: CASRSQGDEQYF.

The V gene is TRBV6-1, the J gene TRBJ2-5, with a weak D call TRBD1 (6 bases). Per the germline V gene, CDR1 is MNHNS and CDR2 is SASEGT. The V gene lost 5 bases and the J gene lost 1 base, with 11 bases spanning the gap. This CDR3 comprises 14 residues. CDR3 loop: CASSPRTVQETQYF. DNA for the CDR3: TGTGCCAGCAGTCCTAGGACAGTCCAAGAGACCCAGTACTTC.